These 14 T cell receptor beta chains originate from one sample sequenced in a study of metastatic and nonmetastatic thyroid tumors. Patients had received no treatment of any kind before thyroid surgery. With MiXCR, TCRdb called clones anew from the PCR reads. The sample shows 30,000 or so clones, 20% to 30% of them seen only once. Source material: blood. The receptor source for this set is a female donor with papillary thyroid cancer or a benign thyroid nodule (not recorded which). Some clones in this sample may be carry-over from other donors' samples.

This clone was counted at least ten times. This rearrangement joins TRBV15 to TRBJ2-2; D may be TRBD1 or TRBD2 (5 bases each). The V end was cut by 4 bases, the J end by 5 bases, with 14 bases between. The CDR3 spans 15 residues. Germline CDR1 reads LNHNV; CDR2 reads YYDKDF (reference sequence). The CDR3 spells CATSTGTGETGELFF. CDR3 in DNA: TGTGCCACCAGCACCGGGACCGGTGAGACCGGGGAGCTGTTTTTT.

This clone was seen a handful of times. This chain connects TRBV28 to TRBJ2-7; TRBD1 aligns across 10 bases. The CDR3 runs to 14 residues. CDR1 MDHEN and CDR2 SYDVKM come from the germline V gene. V was pared by 7 bases and J by 4 bases, with 7 bases of the junction left unmatched. The CDR3 reads CASIPRQGAYEQYF. The CDR3 coding sequence is TGTGCCAGCATTCCGCGACAGGGGGCGTACGAGCAGTACTTC.

This clone was counted ten times or more. The rearrangement uses TRBV6-5 and TRBJ1-5; the D is unclear. The CDR3 totals 13 residues. CDR1 is MNHEY, CDR2 SVGAGI, per germline. Trimming stripped 2 bases from V and 5 bases from J, with 7 bases between. The CDR3 bases are TGTGCCAGCAGTTACACCGCGGATCAGCCCCAGCATTTT. This codes for CASSYTADQPQHF.

The chain links TRBV27 to TRBJ1-6; TRBD1 aligns across 9 bases. V gave up 5 bases and J gave up 7 bases; unmatched junction bases: 15. This CDR3 is built from 18 residues. In germline, CDR1 is MNHEY, CDR2 SMNVEV (reference sequence). CDR3 DNA sequence: TGTGCCAGCAGTCCCACAGAAACCGGGACAGGGCTCAATTCACCCCTCCACTTT. This translates into CASSPTETGTGLNSPLHF.

Notes on this clone: At one end the junction does not follow the germline gene, possibly because of a read error. V gene TRBV10-3 combines with J gene TRBJ2-6, with a tentative D call TRBD1 (5 bases). Germline V gene lookup returns CDR1 ENHRY and CDR2 SYGVKD. The CDR3 loop spans 16 amino acids. The CDR3 here is CAIRDTPESGANVLSF. The CDR3 region has the DNA TGTGCCATCAGGGACACACCCGAATCTGGGGCCAACGTCCTGAGTTTC.

This clone is labeled as medium-sized (0.01 to 0.1%). The chain carries TRBV24-1 and TRBJ1-2; D ambiguous. Trimming removed 4 bases at V and 2 bases at J, with 16 bases between. Germline V gives CDR1 KGHDR, CDR2 SFDVKD. The CDR3 is 16 residues long. CDR3 amino acids: CATSDADGTPNYGYTF. CDR3 nucleotide sequence: TGTGCCACCAGTGACGCAGACGGCACTCCCAACTATGGCTACACCTTC.

This clone was observed many times. The chain couples TRBV29-1 to TRBJ1-1; TRBD1 matches at 7 bases. V dropped 5 bases and J dropped 2; count of bases not matched to a gene: 5. The CDR3 runs 13 residues. From germline, CDR1 is SQVTM and CDR2 ANQGSEA. The CDR3, as DNA: TGCAGCGTTTTGGGACAGACAAACACTGAAGCTTTCTTT. Protein product: CSVLGQTNTEAFF.

There are a few counts of this clone. This chain connects TRBV7-2 to TRBJ1-2; D is unclear. Per the germline V gene, CDR1 is SGHTA and CDR2 is FQGNSA. This CDR3 region has 12 residues. The V end lost 5 bases, the J end lost 3 bases, and 7 bases lay between the germline ends. The CDR3 sequence: CASSAVYYGYTF. The CDR3 DNA follows: TGTGCCAGCAGCGCCGTCTACTATGGCTACACCTTC.

Sample share makes this clone medium-sized. This chain uses TRBV12-3 or TRBV12-4 with TRBJ1-2; possible D gene TRBD1, 5 bases. CDR3 size: 12 residues. V shed 6 bases and J shed 7 bases, with 12 bases lying between them. The CDR3 DNA reads as TGTGCCAGCAGACCTGGGACGTCTGGCTACACCTTC. This gives the protein CASRPGTSGYTF.

This clone occurred once. The gene calls are TRBV20-1 and TRBJ2-3; TRBD2 is a possible D gene (6 bases). V was cut by 0 bases and J by 2 bases, with 12 bases left in between. The CDR3 runs to 15 residues. Germline values: CDR1 DFQATT, CDR2 SNEGSKA (reference sequence). The CDR3 bases are TGCAGTGCTAGAGACCTGGGACTTATCACAGATACGCAGTATTTT. This codes for CSARDLGLITDTQYF.

About this clone: One end of the junction varies from germline; a read error may be responsible. The V call is TRBV25-1, the J call TRBJ2-1, with D perhaps TRBD1 (6 bases). Germline V gene data show CDR1 as MGHDK and CDR2 as SYGVNS. CDR3 length equals 14 residues. The CDR3 DNA follows: TGTGCAAGCGAAACCTGGGGGCCTTTCAATGCGCAGTTCTTC. Translated: CASETWGPFNAQFF. The variable domain in full, with the rest retrieved from reference TRBV25-1 and TRBJ2-1, is EADIYQTPRYLVIGTGKKITLECSQTMGHDKMYWYQQDPGMELHLIHYSYGVNSTEKGDLSSESTVSRIRTEHFPLTLESARPSHTSQYLCASETWGPFNAQFFGPGTRLTVL.

Many counts were recorded for this clone. The CDR3 bases are TGTGCCAGCAGCCAAGATGAACTTATGTCCTACAATGAGCAGTTCTTC. It is translated as CASSQDELMSYNEQFF. The J gene is TRBJ2-1, the V gene TRBV3-1, with D hard to call. Germline V gene sequence: CDR1 LGHDT, CDR2 YNNKEL (reference sequence). CDR3 length: 16 residues. Trimming left V 0 bases short and J 1 base short, with 10 bases between.

This chain connects TRBV2 to TRBJ2-1; TRBD2 agrees at 9 bases. The CDR3 is 15 residues long. The V gene end was trimmed by 6 bases and the J gene end by 5 bases; junction bases not matched to a gene: 8. From germline, CDR1 is SNHLY and CDR2 FYNNEI. CDR3 in amino acids: CASSATLAGNNEQFF. The CDR3 DNA follows: TGTGCCAGCAGCGCCACACTAGCGGGCAACAATGAGCAGTTCTTC.

This clone was observed a few times. This chain uses TRBV10-2 with TRBJ1-2; TRBD1 matches 12 bases. This CDR3 region has 15 residues. V dropped 6 bases and J dropped 8; count of bases not matched to a gene: 10. In germline, CDR1 is WSHSY, CDR2 SAAADI. The CDR3 loop reads CASRAGQGALRGYTF. The CDR3 DNA reads TGCGCCAGCAGAGCGGGACAGGGGGCGCTAAGGGGCTACACCTTC.